This is a list of T cell receptor beta chains from one sample in a study of T cells after yellow fever vaccination. TCRdb called the 5' RACE reads again in MiXCR, with one record for every CDR3 protein. The sample lists some 500,000 distinct CDR3 sequences, approximately 12% occurring once. Sequences were derived from PBMCs, sampled on the day of the yellow fever booster vaccination. The source of these receptors is a man aged 30 to 45 who received the YFV17D yellow fever vaccine. Both conserved end residues are part of each CDR3. A D gene is named only where the DNA matches it firmly. Clone size appears in some rows only: once, few, many, or a class for an expanded clone.

>TRBV19|TRBJ2-1|.|few
CASSIRHSYNEQFF
TGTGCCAGTAGTATTCGGCATTCCTACAATGAGCAGTTCTTC
>TRBV18|TRBJ2-5|.|.
CASSPILETQYF
TGTGCCAGCTCACCGATCTTAGAGACCCAGTACTTC
>TRBV7-9|TRBJ2-7|.|few
CASSHLRSYEQYF
TGTGCCAGCAGCCACCTCCGATCTTACGAGCAGTACTTC
>TRBV7-9|TRBJ2-1|.|many
CASSLDSNNEQFF
TGTGCCAGCAGCTTGGACAGTAACAATGAGCAGTTCTTC
>TRBV29-1|TRBJ2-5|TRBD1|few
CSVEMGDRVETQYF
TGCAGCGTTGAGATGGGGGACAGGGTCGAGACCCAGTACTTC
>TRBV30|TRBJ1-6|.|.
CAGGRNSPLHF
TGTGCCGGGGGCCGGAATTCACCCCTCCACTTT
>TRBV7-9|TRBJ2-7|.|.
CASSRKSEQYF
TGTGCCAGCAGCCGTAAGAGCGAGCAGTACTTC
>TRBV12-3/TRBV12-4|TRBJ2-3|.|.
CASSPFSGRPRDTQYF
TGTGCCAGCAGTCCGTTCTCTGGGAGGCCGAGAGATACGCAGTATTTT
>TRBV4-2|TRBJ1-6|.|.
CASSQDGRRPNHNSPLHF
TGTGCCAGCAGCCAAGATGGACGGAGGCCTAACCATAATTCACCCCTCCACTTT
>TRBV23-1|TRBJ1-1|.|few
CASSQTTTGMNTEAFF
TGCGCCAGCAGTCAGACTACCACAGGCATGAACACTGAAGCTTTCTTT
>TRBV7-9|TRBJ1-4|.|.
CASSFNGEKLFF
TGTGCCAGCAGCTTTAATGGGGAAAAACTGTTTTTT